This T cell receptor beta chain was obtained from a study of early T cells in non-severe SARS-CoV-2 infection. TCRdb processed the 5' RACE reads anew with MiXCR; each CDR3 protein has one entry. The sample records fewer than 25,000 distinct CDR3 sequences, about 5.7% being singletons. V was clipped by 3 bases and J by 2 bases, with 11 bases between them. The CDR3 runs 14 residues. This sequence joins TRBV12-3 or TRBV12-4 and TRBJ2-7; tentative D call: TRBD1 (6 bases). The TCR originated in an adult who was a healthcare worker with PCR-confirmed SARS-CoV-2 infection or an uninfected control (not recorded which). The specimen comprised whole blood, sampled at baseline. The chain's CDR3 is CASSFGQLAYEQYF. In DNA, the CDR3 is TGTGCCAGCAGTTTCGGACAGTTGGCCTACGAGCAGTACTTC.